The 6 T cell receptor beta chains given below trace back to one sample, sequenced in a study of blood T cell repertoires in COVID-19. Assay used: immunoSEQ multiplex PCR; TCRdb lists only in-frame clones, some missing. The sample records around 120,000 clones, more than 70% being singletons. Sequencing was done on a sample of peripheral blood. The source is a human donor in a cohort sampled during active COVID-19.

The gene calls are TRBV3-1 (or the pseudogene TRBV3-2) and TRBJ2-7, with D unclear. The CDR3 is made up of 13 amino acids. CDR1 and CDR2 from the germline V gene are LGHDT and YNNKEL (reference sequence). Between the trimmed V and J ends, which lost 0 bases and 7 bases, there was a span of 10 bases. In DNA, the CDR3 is TGTGCCAGCAGCCAAGATCAGAGAGGAGAGCAGTACTTC. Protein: CASSQDQRGEQYF.

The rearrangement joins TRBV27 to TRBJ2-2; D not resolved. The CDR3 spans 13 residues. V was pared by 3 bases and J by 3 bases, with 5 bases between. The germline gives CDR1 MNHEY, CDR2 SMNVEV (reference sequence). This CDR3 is CASSFSYTGELFF. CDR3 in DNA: TGTGCCAGCAGTTTCTCCTACACCGGGGAGCTGTTTTTT.

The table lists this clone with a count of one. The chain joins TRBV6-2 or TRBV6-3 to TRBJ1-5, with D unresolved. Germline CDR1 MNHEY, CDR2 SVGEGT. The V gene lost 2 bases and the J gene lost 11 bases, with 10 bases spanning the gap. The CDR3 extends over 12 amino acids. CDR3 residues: CASSYPDPAQHF. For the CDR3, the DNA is TGTGCCAGCAGTTACCCCGATCCAGCCCAGCATTTT.

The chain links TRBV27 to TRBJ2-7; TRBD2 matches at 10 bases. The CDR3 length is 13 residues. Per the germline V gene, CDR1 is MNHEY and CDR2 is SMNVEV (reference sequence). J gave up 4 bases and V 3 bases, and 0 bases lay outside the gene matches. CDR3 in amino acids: CASSLTSGYEQYF. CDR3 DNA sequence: TGTGCCAGCAGTTTGACTAGCGGGTACGAGCAGTACTTC.

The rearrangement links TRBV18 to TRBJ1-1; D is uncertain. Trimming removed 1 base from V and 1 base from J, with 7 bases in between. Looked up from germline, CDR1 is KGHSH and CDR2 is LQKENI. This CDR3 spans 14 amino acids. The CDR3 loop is CASSPQSTNTEAFF. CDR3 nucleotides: TGTGCCAGCTCACCACAGTCTACGAACACTGAAGCTTTCTTT.

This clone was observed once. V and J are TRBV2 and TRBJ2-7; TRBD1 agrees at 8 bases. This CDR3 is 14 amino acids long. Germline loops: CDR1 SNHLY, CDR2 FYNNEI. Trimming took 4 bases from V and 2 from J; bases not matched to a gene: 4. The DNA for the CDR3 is TGTGCCAGCAGTGTGGGCAGGGGGCCCTACGAGCAGTACTTC. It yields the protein CASSVGRGPYEQYF. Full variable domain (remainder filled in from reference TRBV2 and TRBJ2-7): EPEVTQTPSHQVTQMGQEVILRCVPISNHLYFYWYRQILGQKVEFLVSFYNNEISEKSEIFDDQFSVERPDGSNFTLKIRSTKLEDSAMYFCASSVGRGPYEQYFGPGTRLTVT.